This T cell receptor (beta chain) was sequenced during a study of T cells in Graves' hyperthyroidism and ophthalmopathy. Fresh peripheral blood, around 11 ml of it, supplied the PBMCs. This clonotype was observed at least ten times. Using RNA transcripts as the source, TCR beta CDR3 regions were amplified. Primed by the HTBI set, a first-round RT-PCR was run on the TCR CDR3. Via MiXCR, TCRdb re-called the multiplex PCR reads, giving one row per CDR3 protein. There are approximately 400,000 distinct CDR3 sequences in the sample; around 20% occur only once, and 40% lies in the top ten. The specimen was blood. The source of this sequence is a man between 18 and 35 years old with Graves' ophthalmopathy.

The CDR3 loop is CASTPQPLALGGNEQFF. Here the CDR3 DNA reads TGTGCCAGCACCCCGCAACCTCTAGCACTGGGGGGGAATGAGCAGTTCTTC. V and J are TRBV2 and TRBJ2-1, with 7 bases lining up with TRBD2. CDR1 is SNHLY, CDR2 FYNNEI, per germline. V lost 7 bases to trimming and J lost 7 bases; unmatched junction nucleotides: 19. The CDR3 length is 17 residues.